The 22 T cell receptor beta chains below all came from one sample that was sequenced in a study of T-cell memory formation after mild COVID-19. TCRdb analysed the 5' RACE reads with MiXCR anew, one entry per CDR3 protein. The sample records about 150,000 distinct CDR3 sequences, roughly 13% being singletons. Sequences were obtained from PBMCs or a T cell subset sorted from them (not recorded which). The source of these receptors is a man younger than 30 who had mild COVID-19 (a few samples of this study predate the infection). Cell type and time point are not known.

The J gene is TRBJ1-2, the V gene TRBV11-2, with a weak D call TRBD1 (6 bases). Germline CDR1 is SGHAT and CDR2 is FQNNGV. The CDR3 runs to 14 residues. V lost 1 base to trimming and J lost 5 bases, with 11 bases between them. The CDR3 DNA reads TGTGCCAGCAGCTTAGCCCTAGGACAGTATGGCTACACCTTC. It is translated as CASSLALGQYGYTF.

This clonotype was detected a few times. This chain links TRBV10-2 with TRBJ2-1; 9 nucleotides agree with TRBD1. Germline values: CDR1 WSHSY, CDR2 SAAADI. There are 16 residues in the CDR3. V was clipped by 5 bases and J by 1 base; unmatched bases: 6. The CDR3 nucleotides are TGCGCCAGCAGTCCCCGGGACAGGGTTTCCTACAATGAGCAGTTCTTC. Translating it yields CASSPRDRVSYNEQFF.

In this sample, this clonotype turned up a few times. The CDR3 spells CATRSQGSPLHF. DNA of the CDR3: TGTGCCACCAGGTCACAGGGCTCACCCCTCCACTTT. The V gene is TRBV15, the J gene TRBJ1-6, with D perhaps matching TRBD1 (6 bases). V was cut by 6 bases and J by 10 bases, with 10 bases left in between. Germline-derived CDR1 and CDR2 are LNHNV and YYDKDF (reference sequence). CDR3 length: 12 amino acids.

V is TRBV9 and J is TRBJ1-1; unclear D gene. The CDR3 is made up of 13 amino acids. From germline, CDR1 is SGDLS and CDR2 YYNGEE. V dropped 4 bases and J dropped 4 bases, with 11 bases sitting between them. The DNA of the CDR3 is TGTGCCAGCAGCAACGGCCTAGTCACTGAAGCTTTCTTT. Its protein is CASSNGLVTEAFF.

This clonotype was detected ten times or more. V and J are TRBV5-6 and TRBJ1-1, with a weak D call TRBD1 (5 bases). There are 13 residues in the CDR3. Germline loops: CDR1 SGHDT, CDR2 YYEEEE. The V gene lost 4 bases and the J gene lost 8 bases, with 15 bases spanning the gap. CDR3 sequence reads: CASSRVGRGEAFF. CDR3 DNA: TGTGCCAGCAGCCGCGTGGGACGAGGCGAAGCTTTCTTT.

The chain joins TRBV6-5 to TRBJ1-4; D remains unclear. In germline, CDR1 is MNHEY, CDR2 SVGAGI. The CDR3 is 12 residues long. The germline V and J ends were trimmed by 5 bases and 11 bases, with 12 bases remaining between them. Here the CDR3 DNA reads TGTGCCAGCAGTGATCTTGCCTCGAAACTGTTTTTT. Amino acid sequence: CASSDLASKLFF.

CDR3 nucleotides: TGTGCCAGCATTCCCGCGGGGACGGCTTCTTACAATGAGCAGTTCTTC. Its translation: CASIPAGTASYNEQFF. The V call is TRBV2, the J call TRBJ2-1, with D maybe TRBD2 (6 bases). V lost 7 bases, J lost 4 bases, and 20 bases lay in between. Germline V gene lookup returns CDR1 SNHLY and CDR2 FYNNEI. The CDR3 length is 16 residues.

This clonotype has at least ten counts. V and J are TRBV15 and TRBJ2-7; 12 positions agree with TRBD1. CDR3 length: 17 residues. V lost 0 bases and J lost 5; bases outside the gene matches: 8. CDR1 and CDR2 (germline): LNHNV, YYDKDF (reference sequence). The CDR3 spells CATSRDGGQGALNEQYV. The CDR3 region has the DNA TGTGCCACCAGCAGAGATGGGGGACAGGGGGCGCTTAACGAGCAGTACGTC.

About this clonotype itself: The junction shows a germline mismatch at one end, possibly a read error. This chain links TRBV6-5 with TRBJ1-6; the match to TRBD1 covers 7 bases. The CDR3 runs 16 residues. Germline CDR1 MNHEY, CDR2 SVGAGI. CDR3 in amino acids: CASSRDRKTYNSRLHF. CDR3 DNA sequence: TGTGCCAGCAGCCGGGACAGAAAAACTTATAATTCACGCCTCCACTTT.

This clonotype was detected a few times. In DNA form, the CDR3 reads TGTGCCAGCAGCCCCCGACTAGCGGGGAGCAATGAGCAGTTCTTC. It specifies CASSPRLAGSNEQFF. The chain is built from TRBV12-3 or TRBV12-4 and TRBJ2-1; 11 nucleotides align to TRBD2. This CDR3 is 15 amino acids long. With V trimmed by 6 bases and J by 6 bases, 7 bases remained unmatched.

This clonotype was detected only a few times. The chain joins TRBV5-4 to TRBJ1-1, with D unresolved. Germline assignment: CDR1 SGHNT and CDR2 YYREEE (reference sequence). Trimming left V 7 bases short and J 1 base short, with 14 bases between. This CDR3 contains 14 residues. The CDR3 nucleotides read TGTGCCAGCCGTCCTGAATGGAAGAACACTGAAGCTTTCTTT. Its translation is CASRPEWKNTEAFF.

The V and J genes are TRBV5-1 and TRBJ2-6; D unclear. From germline, CDR1 is SGHRS and CDR2 YFSETQ. V lost 4 bases and J lost 5, with 13 bases in between. The CDR3 sequence is 15 residues long. The CDR3 spells CASSPGPTWANVLTF. CDR3 DNA sequence: TGCGCCAGCAGCCCCGGCCCGACTTGGGCCAACGTCCTGACTTTC.

The chain employs TRBV11-1 and TRBJ1-1; D remains ambiguous. CDR3 size: 13 residues. V lost 1 base and J 10 bases, leaving 13 bases between the germline ends. CDR1 and CDR2 from the germline V gene are SGHAT and FQDESV (reference sequence). CDR3 protein: CASSLDLPTRAFF. In nucleotides, the CDR3 is TGTGCCAGCAGCTTAGACCTTCCTACGAGAGCTTTCTTT.

There are a few counts of this clonotype. This sequence joins TRBV7-2 and TRBJ1-4; TRBD1 might be the D (5 bases). CDR1 and CDR2 from the germline V gene are SGHTA and FQGNSA. CDR3 length: 15 residues. Trimming cost V 3 bases and J 11 bases, with 19 bases left between them. CDR3 DNA sequence: TGTGCCAGCAGCTTCTCGGGGTCCAGGGAAGGGAAACTGTTTTTT. Protein sequence: CASSFSGSREGKLFF.

This clonotype was seen a handful of times. The gene calls are TRBV12-3 or TRBV12-4 and TRBJ2-1; D assignment may be TRBD1 or TRBD2 (5 bases each). The length of the CDR3 is 13 residues. V was shortened by 8 bases and J by 5 bases, with 13 bases between the two germline ends. CDR3 nucleotide sequence: TGTGCCAGCGCCGAGGGGTGGAACAATGAGCAGTTCTTC. Residues: CASAEGWNNEQFF.

Only one count was recorded for this clonotype. The rearrangement uses TRBV5-1 and TRBJ1-3; TRBD1 is a possible D gene (6 bases). The V and J ends lost 5 bases and 7 bases respectively, with 16 bases between them. The germline V gene encodes CDR1 SGHRS and CDR2 YFSETQ. The CDR3 consists of 14 residues. The DNA for the CDR3 is TGCGCCAGCAGTCCCCGGGACACGATGAACACCATATATTTT. As protein: CASSPRDTMNTIYF.

This clonotype showed up many times. The V call is TRBV20-1, the J call TRBJ2-5; possible D gene TRBD2, 6 bases. Germline V gene sequence: CDR1 DFQATT, CDR2 SNEGSKA (reference sequence). V shed 0 bases and J shed 1 base, with 9 bases lying between them. The CDR3 extends over 14 amino acids. The DNA of the CDR3 is TGCAGTGCTAGAGAGGTGCGGGGCCAAGAGACCCAGTACTTC. Translated, it gives CSAREVRGQETQYF.

The chain employs TRBV2 and TRBJ2-5; TRBD2 might be the D (5 bases). Trimming pared 3 bases from V and 7 bases from J, leaving 9 bases between. The CDR3 covers 12 residues. Germline V lookup: CDR1 SNHLY, CDR2 FYNNEI. The CDR3 is CASSERAGTQYF. The CDR3, as DNA: TGTGCCAGCAGTGAGAGGGCTGGGACCCAGTACTTC.

This clonotype appeared a few times. This rearrangement joins TRBV30 to TRBJ2-3; 7 bases agree with TRBD2. V was pared by 0 bases and J by 4 bases, with 4 bases of the junction left unmatched. CDR1 and CDR2 (germline): GTSNPN, SVGIG (reference sequence). The CDR3 consists of 14 residues. The CDR3 region is CAWSVGLAADTQYF. The CDR3 nucleotides read TGTGCCTGGAGTGTAGGGCTAGCGGCAGATACGCAGTATTTT.

The chain uses TRBV2 and TRBJ1-5, with 10 bases aligning to TRBD1. V lost 4 bases and J lost 2; bases outside the gene matches: 5. The CDR3 runs to 16 residues. CDR1 and CDR2 (germline): SNHLY, FYNNEI. The CDR3 nucleotides read TGTGCCAGCAGTGGACAGGGGGCTCGGGGCAATCAGCCCCAGCATTTT. Translated, it gives CASSGQGARGNQPQHF.

In its sample, this clonotype was seen a few times. The chain couples TRBV20-1 to TRBJ1-4; D is uncertain. Germline lookup yields CDR1 DFQATT and CDR2 SNEGSKA (reference sequence). Trimming shortened V by 6 bases and J by 2 bases, and 13 bases separated the two germline ends. The CDR3 loop spans 14 amino acids. The CDR3 sequence: CSAILTYTNEKLFF. The CDR3 DNA reads TGCAGTGCCATTCTAACCTATACTAATGAAAAACTGTTTTTT.

This clonotype was recorded at least ten times. CDR3 protein: CASSATGGGTDTQYF. CDR3 DNA sequence: TGCGCCAGCAGCGCGACGGGGGGCGGCACAGATACGCAGTATTTT. The rearrangement links TRBV5-1 to TRBJ2-3, with D perhaps matching TRBD2 (7 bases). V shed 4 bases and J shed 1 base, with 13 bases lying between them. Germline V gene data show CDR1 as SGHRS and CDR2 as YFSETQ. The CDR3 is 15 amino acids.